The 2 T cell receptor beta chains presented below share a single source sample, sequenced in a study of cytomegalovirus exposure and HLA in healthy donors. The PCR made use of 60 Vbeta and 13 Jbeta primers. The method was immunoSEQ multiplex PCR; TCRdb's version includes in-frame clones alone and lacks a portion of them. The data show 150,000 to 200,000 clones, with around 75% seen just once and around 1.4% held by the top ten. The sample taken for sequencing was PBMCs. All receptors derive from a woman between 50 and 59 years old in good health and CMV-seronegative.

The DNA of the CDR3 is TGTGCCAGCAGTTATTGGCGGACAGGGGGCTCGAGGAAGCTGTTTTTT. Amino acids: CASSYWRTGGSRKLFF. The chain links TRBV6-5 to TRBJ1-4; 11 nucleotides agree with TRBD1. The trim removed 3 bases at V and 14 bases at J, leaving 14 bases unmatched. Germline CDR1 MNHEY, CDR2 SVGAGI. The length of the CDR3 is 16 residues.

This chain uses TRBV5-1 with TRBJ2-5; TRBD2 matches 12 bases. The V gene end was trimmed by 1 base and the J gene end by 5 bases; junction bases not matched to a gene: 6. Germline V gene sequence: CDR1 SGHRS, CDR2 YFSETQ. CDR3 length equals 16 residues. The CDR3 sequence is CASSLPHGTSGETQYF. CDR3 coding DNA: TGCGCCAGCAGCTTGCCCCATGGGACTAGCGGGGAGACCCAGTACTTC.